This T cell receptor (beta chain) is from a study of cytomegalovirus exposure and HLA in healthy donors (dated by TCRdb to 2016 to 2017). Broadly, across the study: An earlier analysis of several hundred of the donors reported about 250 Gb of sequence data and some 120 million unique TCR beta sequences from 150 million to 200 million T cells. The study was designed to test whether signatures of past pathogen exposure could be identified by cataloging public T cell receptors. Donor age, sex, ethnicity and CMV serostatus were compiled alongside the repertoire data. Rather than using new phenotypic data, the later analysis identified candidate immune exposures from TCR beta sequences and from how often those sequences occurred across donors. An earlier analysis of approximately 630 of the donors applied high-throughput TCR beta sequencing to assess whether each TCR beta V gene segment acted as functional or pseudogenic. The number of typed donors differed by locus: about 620-640 for A, B, C, DRB1 and DQB1; 522 for DQA1; some 610 for DPA1; and 450 to 480 for DPB1. All discovery cohort repertoires had been generated using a single sequencing platform. Roughly 5 DR-DQ haplotypes were treated as single units for association and clustering because of strong linkage in the cohort. To predict cytomegalovirus infection status, the study brought together high-throughput TCR immunosequencing, statistical association of individual TCRs with disease status, and machine learning. Besides the first cohort of 666 subjects, a separate validation cohort made up of some 110 different subjects was used. The study used immunosequencing to profile the T cell repertoires of more than 650 subjects and linked those repertoires to cytomegalovirus serostatus. On average, roughly 240,000 unique TCR beta nucleotide sequences were sequenced per donor among a few hundred genotyped donors of the cohort, with 15% to 20% of those sequences being non-productive. A later analysis re-analyzed previously published TCR beta repertoires from 550 to 700 donors and added high-resolution HLA genotyping to study TCR occurrence patterns. Approximately 300 gigabases of sequencing data and around 85 million unique TCR sequences made up an early release that covered about 640 HLA-typed donors. Both class I and class II loci were covered by HLA typing, at four-digit resolution. Of the roughly 390 genotyped donors, 80% to 90% were placed in the genetic ancestry cluster associated with self-reported Caucasian donors. A later genetic analysis took genome-wide SNP genotypes for about 65% of the 666 donors and used that subset as a discovery cohort. General conclusions and limits of the study: In an earlier analysis of around 500 of the donors, most TCR beta V segments appeared in productive rearrangements about 90% or about 30% of the time, broadly matching IMGT annotations. This cohort had only TCR beta chains sequenced, and the lack of alpha or paired-chain data limited which features could be detected. Most TCR sequences were observed very rarely across donors, whereas some public TCRs were present in many individuals. Because counts were too low, more than 15 rarely observed V segments, including chromosome 9 orphons, were left out of the earlier analysis of over 550 of the donors. In the study, about 150 TCR beta chains were listed as associated with cytomegalovirus. A later analysis associated about 17,000 TCR beta sequences with specific HLA alleles at a false discovery rate of 0.05. Some IMGT-functional V segments, including TRBV6-2 and TRBV6-3, could not be distinguished by the 87-base-pair reads and were therefore excluded. HLA typing was unavailable for some donors at each locus, so association tests used only the typed subset. In a later analysis, the rate of TCR association differed among HLA loci, with DRB1 alleles having the most associated TCRs and HLA-C alleles having the fewest. The authors suggested that the approach could potentially be generalized to other disease states and immunological phenotypes. A later genetic analysis associated a missense DCLRE1C variant with V-gene and J-gene trimming of TCR beta chains, and an independent cohort replicated the association. According to a later genetic analysis, donors in an Asian-associated ancestry cluster had fewer N-insertions in productive TCRs than the approximately 650-donor mean. In a later analysis, several top co-occurrence clusters were reported to appear linked to parvovirus B19, influenza, CMV and Epstein-Barr virus. In a later analysis, most CMV-associated TCR beta chains were found to appear HLA-restricted, with HLA associations seemingly driven largely by CMV exposure. When HLA alleles, especially DR and DQ, strongly co-occurred, TCR associations were difficult to assign to individual alleles. For the cohort, immune exposure information was limited to CMV serostatus. Three of the identified cytomegalovirus-associated TCR beta chains were confirmed in vitro to be specific for cytomegalovirus antigens. Correlated functional status among segregating V segments might be attributable to linkage disequilibrium, but an unknown experimental factor could not be ruled out. The presence/absence analyses assumed that sequencing depth was roughly uniform across donors, and that assumption may not be true. Cytomegalovirus status was reported to be diagnosed by the classifier with high specificity and sensitivity in both the original and validation cohorts. A further reported finding was that TCR beta sequences accurately predicted the HLA-A and HLA-B alleles for most subjects in the first cohort. The sequencing pipeline was judged likely to have produced a cluster of highly shared sequence variants as a technical artifact. In a later analysis, HLA-associated TCR beta chains showed more clonal expansion and lower generation probabilities than non-associated chains that were equally common.

The cysteine opens and the phenylalanine closes a CDR3 of 14 amino acids. Solely the CDR3 DNA is kept, with 42 bases framed from the first base. V and J are trimmed by 2 bases and 5 bases, and the gene matches miss 4 bases of the junction. Via the germline V gene, CDR1 is KGHSH and CDR2 LQKENI. The cohort comprised 670 or so healthy bone marrow donors. At the time of sampling, every cohort member was nominally healthy, though immune exposures that went unrecorded were likely present. The donor was CMV seropositive and was included in the group of 289 seropositive cohort members. A peripheral blood sample was provided by each donor, and peripheral blood mononuclear cells were used for TCR beta sequencing. Genomic DNA was extracted from the blood cell samples with the Qiagen DNeasy Blood Extraction Kit. The protocol used for the library was the immunoSEQ multiplex PCR assay. A mixture of 60 forward primers for TCR Vbeta segments and 13 reverse primers for TCR Jbeta segments was used in the multiplex PCR. Amplification of the CDR3 region of rearranged TCR beta genes was performed with a multiplex PCR assay on genomic DNA. Amplified TCR beta libraries were sequenced as 87-base-pair reads on the Illumina HiSeq System. From the authors' description of their analysis: A later analysis counted about 80 million unique TCR beta chains across the 650 to 800 repertoires, and roughly 11 million of these chains were shared by at least two donors. Raw reads were error-corrected and collapsed into unique sequences by a nearest-neighbor algorithm in which closely related sequences were merged to remove PCR and sequencing errors. To assign V, D and J gene segments, CDR3 sequences were aligned to IMGT reference sequences. For a sequence to be retained, a match of at least six nucleotides was required to both a V gene segment and a J gene segment. Rearrangements were classified as productive when the CDR3 lacked stop codons and remained in frame with V and J, and all other rearrangements were classified as non-productive. CDR3 was defined by IMGT convention, running from the second conserved V-encoded cysteine to the conserved J-encoded phenylalanine. In an earlier analysis of 587 of the donors, sequences lacking an unambiguous match to a single V gene segment were excluded. In an earlier analysis of a few hundred of the donors, V segments were called functional above 56.7% productive rearrangements and were called segregating when the between-donor standard deviation exceeded 5%. A statistical classification framework was developed to diagnose cytomegalovirus status using the catalog of TCR beta chain sequences. In a later analysis, TCR nucleotide sequences were compared against IMGT/GENE-DB human TR gene sequences so that V and J genes could be assigned. Using the TCRdist pipeline, a later analysis assigned CDR3 sequences along with most-parsimonious VDJ recombination scenarios. A later analysis defined each TCR beta chain by its CDR3 amino acid sequence plus V-gene family, and excluded reads lacking a unique V-gene family. To address suspected cross-contamination and a sequencing artifact, a later analysis removed several hundred highly shared, low-generation-probability nucleotide sequences. For each public chain, a later analysis derived a clonal expansion index from normalized ranks of inferred template counts within each repertoire. In a later analysis, generation probabilities were computed using a VDJ recombination model fitted to out-of-frame rearrangements, and the results were checked against IGoR. Hypergeometric tests were used in a later analysis to score TCR-TCR, TCR-HLA and TCR-CMV co-occurrence, with a repertoire-size bias correction applied to the TCR pairs. To estimate false discovery rates, a later analysis permuted the HLA or CMV assignments 20 times. In a later analysis, co-occurring TCRs were grouped with DBSCAN, and TCRdist sequence similarity was added when clustering was performed within HLA-allele-positive subsets. Repertoires with fewer than 30,000 or more than 120,000 public chains were left out of co-occurrence clustering, as were a few repertoires with anomalous nucleotide sharing. Drawn from immuneACCESS, this table holds only the in-frame rearrangements with V and J called that TCRdb kept. Clones are partly lost; checked studies trace under half to an unresolved V gene and leave the rest unexplained. From that table come the V and J calls and clone size; the DNA was used to work out D and trimming. Within this sample are some 150,000 clones, with roughly four fifths of them counted one time only. Jointly, the top ten make up under 2% of the sample.

The count of this clone is one. Its antigen is not yet known. There are no base qualities to consult, and no much larger clone falls within one base. The TCR comes from a female donor in good health and CMV-seropositive. The receptor chain draws on TRBV18 and TRBJ2-7; a stretch of 9 junction bases matches TRBD2. The specimen was PBMCs. At the DNA level, the sequence is TGTGCCAGCTCACCAAGGGCTAGCGGGGACGAGCAGTACTTC. Its product reads: CASSPRASGDEQYF.